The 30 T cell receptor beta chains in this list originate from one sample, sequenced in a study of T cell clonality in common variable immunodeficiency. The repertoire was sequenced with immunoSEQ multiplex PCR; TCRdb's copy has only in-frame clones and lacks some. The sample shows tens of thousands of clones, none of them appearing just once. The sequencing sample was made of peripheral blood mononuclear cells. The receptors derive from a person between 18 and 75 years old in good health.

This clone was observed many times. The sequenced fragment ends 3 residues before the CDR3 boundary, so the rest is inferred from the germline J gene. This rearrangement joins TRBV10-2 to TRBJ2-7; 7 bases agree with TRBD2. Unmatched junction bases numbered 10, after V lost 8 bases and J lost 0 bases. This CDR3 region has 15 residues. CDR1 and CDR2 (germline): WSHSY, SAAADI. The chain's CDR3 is CASSLAGGISYEQYF. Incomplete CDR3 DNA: TGCGCCAGCTCCTTAGCGGGTGGGATCTCCTACGAG.

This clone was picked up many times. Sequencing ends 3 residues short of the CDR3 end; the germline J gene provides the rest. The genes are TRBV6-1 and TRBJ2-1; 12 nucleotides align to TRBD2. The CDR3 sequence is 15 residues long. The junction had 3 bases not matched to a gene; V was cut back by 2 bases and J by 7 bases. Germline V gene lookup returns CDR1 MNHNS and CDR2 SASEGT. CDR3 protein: CASSELAGGINEQFF. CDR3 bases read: TGTGCCAGCAGTGAACTAGCGGGAGGGATTAATGAG.

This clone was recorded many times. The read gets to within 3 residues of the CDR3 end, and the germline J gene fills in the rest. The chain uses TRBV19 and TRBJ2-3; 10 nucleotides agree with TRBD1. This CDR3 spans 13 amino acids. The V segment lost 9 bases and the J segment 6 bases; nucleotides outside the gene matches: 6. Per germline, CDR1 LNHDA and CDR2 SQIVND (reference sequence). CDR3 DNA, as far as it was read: TGTGCCAGCCGACAGGGGGCCACGGATACG. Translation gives CASRQGATDT. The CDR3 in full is CASRQGATDTQYF.

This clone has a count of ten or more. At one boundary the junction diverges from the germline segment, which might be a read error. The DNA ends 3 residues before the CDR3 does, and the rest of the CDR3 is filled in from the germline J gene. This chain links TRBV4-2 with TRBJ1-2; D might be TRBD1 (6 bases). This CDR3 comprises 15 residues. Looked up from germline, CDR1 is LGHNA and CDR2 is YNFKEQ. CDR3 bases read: TGCGCCAGCTCCAATGGGGGGGCACCCAACTATGGC. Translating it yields CASSNGGAPNYG. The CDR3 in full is CASSNGGAPNYGYTF.

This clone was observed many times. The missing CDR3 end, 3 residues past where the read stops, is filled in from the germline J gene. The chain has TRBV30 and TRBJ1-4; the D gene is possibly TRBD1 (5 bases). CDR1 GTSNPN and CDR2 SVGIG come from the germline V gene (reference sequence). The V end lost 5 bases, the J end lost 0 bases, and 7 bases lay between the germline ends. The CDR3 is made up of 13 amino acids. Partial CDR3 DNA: TGTGCCTGGGGCAGGGCAACTAATGAAAAA. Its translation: CAWGRATNEK. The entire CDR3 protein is CAWGRATNEKLFF. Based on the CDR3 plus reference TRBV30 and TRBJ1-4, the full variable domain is SQTIHQWPATLVQPVGSPLSLECTVEGTSNPNLYWYRQAAGRGLQLLFYSVGIGQISSEVPQNLSASRPQDRQFILSSKKLLLSDSGFYLCAWGRATNEKLFFGSGTQLSVL.

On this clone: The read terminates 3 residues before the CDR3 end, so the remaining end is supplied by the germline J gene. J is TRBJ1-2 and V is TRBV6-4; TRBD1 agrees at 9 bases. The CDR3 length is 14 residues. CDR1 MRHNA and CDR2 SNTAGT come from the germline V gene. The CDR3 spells CASSVTPGQGRYTF. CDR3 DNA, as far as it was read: TGTGCCAGCAGTGTAACACCGGGACAGGGAAGA.

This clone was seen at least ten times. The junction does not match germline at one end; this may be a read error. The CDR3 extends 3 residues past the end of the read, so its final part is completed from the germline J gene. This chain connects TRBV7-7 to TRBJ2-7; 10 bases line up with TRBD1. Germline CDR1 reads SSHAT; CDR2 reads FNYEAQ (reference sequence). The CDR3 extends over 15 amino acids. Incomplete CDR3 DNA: TGTGCTAGCAGCTTGGGGACAGGGGCCTCCTACGAG. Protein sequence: CASSLGTGASYE. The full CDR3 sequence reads CASSLGTGASYEQYF.

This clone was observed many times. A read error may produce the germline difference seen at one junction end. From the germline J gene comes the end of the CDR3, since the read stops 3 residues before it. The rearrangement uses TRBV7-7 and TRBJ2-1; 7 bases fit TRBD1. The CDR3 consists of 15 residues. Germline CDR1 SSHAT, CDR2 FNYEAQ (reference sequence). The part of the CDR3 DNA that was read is TGTGCTAGCAGCCCCCTTGTTTCGGGACAGTATGAG. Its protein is CASSPLVSGQYE. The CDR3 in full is CASSPLVSGQYEQFF.

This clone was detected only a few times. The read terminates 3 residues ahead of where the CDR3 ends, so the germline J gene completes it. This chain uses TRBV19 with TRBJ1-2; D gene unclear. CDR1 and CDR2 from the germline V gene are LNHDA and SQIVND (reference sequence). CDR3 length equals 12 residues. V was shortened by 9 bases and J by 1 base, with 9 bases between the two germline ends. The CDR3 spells CASFSYNYGYTF. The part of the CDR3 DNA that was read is TGTGCCAGCTTCAGTTATAACTATGGC.

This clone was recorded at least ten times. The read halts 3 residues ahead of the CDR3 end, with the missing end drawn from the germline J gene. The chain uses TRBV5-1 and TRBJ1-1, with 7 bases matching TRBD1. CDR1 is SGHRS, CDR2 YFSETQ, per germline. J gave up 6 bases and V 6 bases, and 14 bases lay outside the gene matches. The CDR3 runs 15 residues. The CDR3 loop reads CASTSTGFRGAEAFF. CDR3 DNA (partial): TGCGCCAGCACATCCACGGGGTTCAGGGGGGCTGAA.

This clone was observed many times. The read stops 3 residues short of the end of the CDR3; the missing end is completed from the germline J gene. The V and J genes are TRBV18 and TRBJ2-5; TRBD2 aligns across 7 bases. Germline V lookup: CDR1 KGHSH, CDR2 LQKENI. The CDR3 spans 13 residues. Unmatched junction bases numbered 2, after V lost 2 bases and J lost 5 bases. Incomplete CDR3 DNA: TGTGCCAGCTCACCAAGCGGGGACGAGACC. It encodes CASSPSGDET. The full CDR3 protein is CASSPSGDETQYF.

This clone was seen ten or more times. CDR3 in amino acids: CASSLGVGGSYEQYF. Incomplete CDR3 DNA: TGTGCCAGCAGCTTAGGGGTAGGGGGCTCCTACGAG. This chain connects TRBV7-2 to TRBJ2-7, with D possibly being TRBD1 (6 bases). The CDR3 end is not reached by the read, which stops 3 residues before it; the germline J gene fills it in. Per the germline V gene, CDR1 is SGHTA and CDR2 is FQGNSA. Trimming shortened V by 1 base and J by 0 bases, and 10 bases separated the two germline ends. The CDR3 extends over 15 amino acids.

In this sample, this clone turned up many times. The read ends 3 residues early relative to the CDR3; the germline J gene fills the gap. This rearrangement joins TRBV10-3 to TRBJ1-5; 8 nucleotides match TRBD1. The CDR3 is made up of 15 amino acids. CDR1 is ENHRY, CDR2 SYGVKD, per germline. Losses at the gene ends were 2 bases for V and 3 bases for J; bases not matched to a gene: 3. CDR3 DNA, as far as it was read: TGTGCCATCAGTGAGGGACAGGGCTACAATCAGCCC. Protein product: CAISEGQGYNQP. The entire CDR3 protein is CAISEGQGYNQPQHF.

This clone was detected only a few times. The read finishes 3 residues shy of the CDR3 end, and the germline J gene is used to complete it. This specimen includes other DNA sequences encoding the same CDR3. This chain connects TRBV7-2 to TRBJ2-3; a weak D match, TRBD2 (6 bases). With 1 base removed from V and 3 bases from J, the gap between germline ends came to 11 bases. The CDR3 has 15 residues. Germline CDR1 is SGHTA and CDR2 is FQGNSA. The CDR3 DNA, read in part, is TGTGCCAGCAGCTTAGGCGGGGCGAGGACAGATACG. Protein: CASSLGGARTDT. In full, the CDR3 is CASSLGGARTDTQYF.

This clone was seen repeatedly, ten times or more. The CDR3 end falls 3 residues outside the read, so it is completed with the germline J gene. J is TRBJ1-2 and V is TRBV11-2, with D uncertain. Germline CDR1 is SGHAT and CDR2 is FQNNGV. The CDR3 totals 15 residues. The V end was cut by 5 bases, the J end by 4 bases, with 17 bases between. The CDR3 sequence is CASSPDTHGAYGYTF. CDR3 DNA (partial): TGTGCCAGCAGCCCCGACACACACGGCGCCTATGGC.

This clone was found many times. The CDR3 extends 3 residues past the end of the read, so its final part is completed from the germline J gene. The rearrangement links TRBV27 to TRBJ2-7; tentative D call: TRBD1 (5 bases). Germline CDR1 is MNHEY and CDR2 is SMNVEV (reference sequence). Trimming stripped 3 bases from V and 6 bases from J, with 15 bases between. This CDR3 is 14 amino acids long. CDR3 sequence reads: CASSLLQGRSEQYF. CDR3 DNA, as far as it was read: TGTGCCAGCAGTTTGCTGCAGGGAAGGAGCGAG.

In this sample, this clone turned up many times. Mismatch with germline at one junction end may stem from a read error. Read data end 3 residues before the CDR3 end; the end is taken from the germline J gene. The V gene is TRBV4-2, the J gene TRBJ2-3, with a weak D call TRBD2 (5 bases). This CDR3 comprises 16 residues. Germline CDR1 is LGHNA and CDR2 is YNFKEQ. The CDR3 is CASSQEAETSTDTQYF. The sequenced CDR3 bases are TGCGCCAGCAGCCAAGAAGCGGAGACTAGCACAGATACG.

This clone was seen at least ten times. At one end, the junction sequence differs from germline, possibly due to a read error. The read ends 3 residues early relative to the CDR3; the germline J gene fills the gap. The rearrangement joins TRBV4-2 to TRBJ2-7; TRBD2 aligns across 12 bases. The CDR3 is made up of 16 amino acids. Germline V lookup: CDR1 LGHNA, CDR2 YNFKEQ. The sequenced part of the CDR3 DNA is TGCGCCAGCAGCCAAGGGCGACTAGCGGGGGACTACGAG. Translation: CASSQGRLAGDYE. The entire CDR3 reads CASSQGRLAGDYEQYF.

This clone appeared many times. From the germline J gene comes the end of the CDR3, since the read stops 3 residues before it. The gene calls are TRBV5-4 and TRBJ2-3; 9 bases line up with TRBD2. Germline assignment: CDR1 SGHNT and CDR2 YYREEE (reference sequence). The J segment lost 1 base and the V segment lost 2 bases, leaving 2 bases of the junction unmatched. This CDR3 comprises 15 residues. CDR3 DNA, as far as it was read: TGTGCCAGCAGCTTAGGGACTAGCCGCACAGATACG. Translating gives CASSLGTSRTDT. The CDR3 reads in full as CASSLGTSRTDTQYF. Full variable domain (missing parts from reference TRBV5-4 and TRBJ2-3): ETGVTQSPTHLIKTRGQQVTLRCSSQSGHNTVSWYQQALGQGPQFIFQYYREEENGRGNFPPRFSGLQFPNYSSELNVNALELDDSALYLCASSLGTSRTDTQYFGPGTRLTVL.

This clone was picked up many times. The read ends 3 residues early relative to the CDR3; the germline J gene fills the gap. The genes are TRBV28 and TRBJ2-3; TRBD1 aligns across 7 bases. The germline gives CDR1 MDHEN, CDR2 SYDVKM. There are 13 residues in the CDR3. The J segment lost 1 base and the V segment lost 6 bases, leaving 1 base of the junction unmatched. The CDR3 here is CASSGQGTDTQYF. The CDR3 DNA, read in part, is TGTGCCAGCAGCGGACAGGGCACAGATACG.

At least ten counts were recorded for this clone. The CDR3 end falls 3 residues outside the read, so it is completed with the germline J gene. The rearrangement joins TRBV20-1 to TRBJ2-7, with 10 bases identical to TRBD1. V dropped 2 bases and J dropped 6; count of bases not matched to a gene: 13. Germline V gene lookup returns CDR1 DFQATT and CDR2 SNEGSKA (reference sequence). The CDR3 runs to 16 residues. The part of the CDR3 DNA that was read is TGCAGTGCTAGAAATTATAAGGGACAGGGGAAAGGCGAG. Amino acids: CSARNYKGQGKGE. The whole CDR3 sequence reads CSARNYKGQGKGEQYF.

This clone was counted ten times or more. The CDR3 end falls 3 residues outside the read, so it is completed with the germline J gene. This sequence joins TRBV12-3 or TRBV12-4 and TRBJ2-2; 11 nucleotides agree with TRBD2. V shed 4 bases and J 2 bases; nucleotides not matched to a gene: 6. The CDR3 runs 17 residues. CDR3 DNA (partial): TGTGCCAGCAGTTCACAGACTAGCGGGGTCAACACCGGGGAG. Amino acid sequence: CASSSQTSGVNTGE. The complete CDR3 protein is CASSSQTSGVNTGELFF.

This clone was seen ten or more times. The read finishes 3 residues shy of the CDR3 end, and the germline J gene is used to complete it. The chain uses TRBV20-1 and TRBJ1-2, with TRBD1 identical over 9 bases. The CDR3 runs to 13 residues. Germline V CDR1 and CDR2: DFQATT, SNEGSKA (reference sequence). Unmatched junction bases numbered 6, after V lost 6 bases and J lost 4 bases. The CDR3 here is CSAVDRGPYGYTF. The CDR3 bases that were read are TGCAGTGCCGTGGACAGGGGACCCTATGGC.

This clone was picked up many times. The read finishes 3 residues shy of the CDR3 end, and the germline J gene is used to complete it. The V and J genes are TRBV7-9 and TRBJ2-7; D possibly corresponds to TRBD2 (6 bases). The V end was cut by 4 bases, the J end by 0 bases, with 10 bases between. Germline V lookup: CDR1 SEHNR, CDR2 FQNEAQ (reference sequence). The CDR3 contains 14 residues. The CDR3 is CASSSRGSSYEQYF. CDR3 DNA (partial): TGTGCCAGCAGCTCGCGGGGCAGCTCCTACGAG.

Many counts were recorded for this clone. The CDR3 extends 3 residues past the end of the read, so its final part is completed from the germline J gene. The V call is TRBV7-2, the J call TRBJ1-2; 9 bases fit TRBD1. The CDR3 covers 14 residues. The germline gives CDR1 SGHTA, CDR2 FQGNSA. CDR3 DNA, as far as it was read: TGTGCCAGCAGCTTTTCACAGGGGGCTGGGGGC. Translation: CASSFSQGAGG. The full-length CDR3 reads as CASSFSQGAGGYTF. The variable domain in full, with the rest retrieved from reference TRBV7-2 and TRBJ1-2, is GAGVSQSPSNKVTEKGKDVELRCDPISGHTALYWYRQSLGQGLEFLIYFQGNSAPDKSGLPSDRFSAERTGGSVSTLTIQRTQQEDSAVYLCASSFSQGAGGYTFGSGTRLTVV.

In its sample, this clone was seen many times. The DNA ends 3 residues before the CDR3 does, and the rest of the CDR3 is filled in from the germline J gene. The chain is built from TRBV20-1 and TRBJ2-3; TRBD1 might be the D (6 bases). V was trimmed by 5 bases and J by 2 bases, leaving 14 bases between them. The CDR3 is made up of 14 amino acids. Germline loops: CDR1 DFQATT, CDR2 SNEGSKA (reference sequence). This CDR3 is CSAEGGRSTDTQYF. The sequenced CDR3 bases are TGCAGTGCTGAAGGGGGAAGATCCACAGATACG.

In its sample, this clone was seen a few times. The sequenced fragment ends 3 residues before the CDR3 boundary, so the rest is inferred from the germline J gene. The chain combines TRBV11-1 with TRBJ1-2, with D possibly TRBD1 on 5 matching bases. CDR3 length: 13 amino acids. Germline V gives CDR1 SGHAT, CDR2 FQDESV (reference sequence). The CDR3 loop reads CASSSSGAASYTF. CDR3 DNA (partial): TGTGCCAGCAGCTCGAGCGGGGCCGCGAGC.

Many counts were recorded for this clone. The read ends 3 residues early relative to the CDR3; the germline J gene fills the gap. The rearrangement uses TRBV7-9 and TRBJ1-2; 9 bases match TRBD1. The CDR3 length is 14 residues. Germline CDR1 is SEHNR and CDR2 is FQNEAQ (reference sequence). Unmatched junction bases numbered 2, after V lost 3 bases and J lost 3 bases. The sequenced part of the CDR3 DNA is TGTGCCAGCAGCTTTCGGACAGGGGACTATGGC. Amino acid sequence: CASSFRTGDYG. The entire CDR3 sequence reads CASSFRTGDYGYTF.

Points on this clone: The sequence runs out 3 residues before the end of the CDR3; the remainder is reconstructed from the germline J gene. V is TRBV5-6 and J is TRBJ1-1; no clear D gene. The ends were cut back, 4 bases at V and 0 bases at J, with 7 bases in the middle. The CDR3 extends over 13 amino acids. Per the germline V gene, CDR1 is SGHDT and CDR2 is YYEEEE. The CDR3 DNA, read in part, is TGTGCCAGCAGCCTCTACCTGAACACTGAA. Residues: CASSLYLNTE. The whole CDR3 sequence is CASSLYLNTEAFF.

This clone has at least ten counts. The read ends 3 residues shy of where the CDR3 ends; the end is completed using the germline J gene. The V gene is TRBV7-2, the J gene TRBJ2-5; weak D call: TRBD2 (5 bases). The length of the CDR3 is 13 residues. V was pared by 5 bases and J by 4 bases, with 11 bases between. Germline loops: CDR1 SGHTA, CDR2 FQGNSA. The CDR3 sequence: CASSHDRGETQYF. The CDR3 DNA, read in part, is TGTGCCAGCAGCCACGACCGGGGAGAGACC.